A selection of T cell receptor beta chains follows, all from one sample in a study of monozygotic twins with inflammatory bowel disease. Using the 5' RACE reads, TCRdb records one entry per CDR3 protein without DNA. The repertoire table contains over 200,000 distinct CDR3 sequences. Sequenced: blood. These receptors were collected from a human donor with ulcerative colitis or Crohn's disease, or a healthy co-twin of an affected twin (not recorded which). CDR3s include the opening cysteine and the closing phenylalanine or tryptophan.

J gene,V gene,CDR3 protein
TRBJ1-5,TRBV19,CASSIEESQPQHF
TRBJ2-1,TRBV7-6,CASSSGAGGEQFF
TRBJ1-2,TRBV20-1,CSAVTGNYGYTF
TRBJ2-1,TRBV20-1,CSARRGWSGIEQFF
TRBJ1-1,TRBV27,CASSPEYRGASTEAFF
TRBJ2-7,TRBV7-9,CASSGTGFSYEQYF
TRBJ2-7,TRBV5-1,CASSLTPPTRGISYEQYF
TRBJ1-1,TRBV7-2,CASSLGGPGEAFF
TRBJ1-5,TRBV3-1,CASSQDTTLGPQHF
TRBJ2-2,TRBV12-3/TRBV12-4,CASSRWTGGTGELFF
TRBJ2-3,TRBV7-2,CASSALAVGTDTQYF
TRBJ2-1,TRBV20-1,CSARFPKTDPGTEYYNEQFF
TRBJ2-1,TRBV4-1,CASSHASGYNEQFF
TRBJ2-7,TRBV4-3,CASSLGLVSGEQYF
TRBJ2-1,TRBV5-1,CASSLSRGVLDEQFF
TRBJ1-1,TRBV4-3,CASSHALGVAEAFF
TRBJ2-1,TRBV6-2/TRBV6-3,CASTTISSYNEQFF
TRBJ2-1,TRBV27,CATSGTSYNEQFF
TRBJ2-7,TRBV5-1,CASSLVGSGLTYEQYF
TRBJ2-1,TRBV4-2,CASSQEALSSYNEQFF
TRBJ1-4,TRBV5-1,CASSQEGRKLFF
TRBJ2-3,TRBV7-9,CASSPPRMGIIPDTQYF
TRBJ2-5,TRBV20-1,CSARVRAETQYF
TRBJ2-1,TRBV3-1,CASSTGLLQFF
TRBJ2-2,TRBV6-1,CASRSGGNTGELFF
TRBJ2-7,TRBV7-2,CASSPGNSYEQYF
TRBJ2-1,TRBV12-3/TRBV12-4,CASSSRPEGGNEQFF
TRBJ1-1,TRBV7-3,CASSIQENTEAFF
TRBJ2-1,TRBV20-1,CSARDRRGGRDEQFF
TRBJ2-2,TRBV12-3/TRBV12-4,CASSFAGGATGELFF
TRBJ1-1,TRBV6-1,CASTQRQGVNTEAFF
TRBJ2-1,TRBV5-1,CASSLDGGAYREGQFF
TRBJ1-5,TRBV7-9,CASSPHSNQPQHF
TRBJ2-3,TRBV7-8,CASRNRDRVDTQYF
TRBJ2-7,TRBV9,CASSVLAGGGEQYF
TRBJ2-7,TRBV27,CASSALLHTYEQYF
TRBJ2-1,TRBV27,CASSLWTGGIPEQFF
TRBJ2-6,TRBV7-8,CASSFFDSSGANVLTF
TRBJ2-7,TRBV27,CASSLLGTGSSYEQYF
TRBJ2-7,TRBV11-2,CASSLDPSSAQYF
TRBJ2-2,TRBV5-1,CASSFTSGELFF
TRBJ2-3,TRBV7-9,CASSLGVYSTDTQYF
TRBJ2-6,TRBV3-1,CASSQDGRVSGANVLTF
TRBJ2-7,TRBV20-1,CSARDSGDATYEQYF
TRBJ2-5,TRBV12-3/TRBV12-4,CASSLAHGRGYQETQYF
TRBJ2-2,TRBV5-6,CASSYIQGVDTAELFF
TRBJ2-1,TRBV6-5,CASSPLGHSSYNEQFF
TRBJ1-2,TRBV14,CASSQDEYRDSGYTF
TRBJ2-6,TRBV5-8,CASSFYIGGAGANVLTF
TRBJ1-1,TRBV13,CASSLAQGPNTEAFF
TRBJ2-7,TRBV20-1,CSARDPGYEQYF
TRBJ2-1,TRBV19,CASSTGTGGSYNEQFF
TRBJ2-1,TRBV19,CASSPLGGGRISYNEQFF
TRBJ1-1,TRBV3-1,CASSRKEGNTEAFF
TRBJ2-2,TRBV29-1,CSVLTGTGELFF
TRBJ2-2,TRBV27,CASSFGDRATGELFF
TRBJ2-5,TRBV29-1,CSVAGLAGQETQYF
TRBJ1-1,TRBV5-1,CASSLSNENTEAFF
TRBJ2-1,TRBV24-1,CATLGQGTNEQFF
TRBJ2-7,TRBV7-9,CASSLALTDGEQYF